This entry lists 24 T cell receptor beta chains sequenced from one sample in a study of CD8+CD57+ T cells in acquired aplastic anemia. CDR3 and TCR beta VDJ profiling relied on a genomic DNA template. TCRdb re-derived calls from the reads in MiXCR, one entry per CDR3 protein. Found here are about 120,000 distinct CDR3 sequences, 45% to 60% of them singletons; the top ten hold around 27%. Flow cytometry had shown expanded CD8+CD57+ cells in the patients chosen for sequencing. The specimen sequenced was sorted CD4+, CD8+, or CD8+CD57+ T cells (not recorded which) from PBMCs. Source of these receptors: a human donor with aplastic anemia.

The chain recombines TRBV5-1 with TRBJ1-2; D might be TRBD1 (5 bases). The CDR3 runs 14 residues. V lost 4 bases, J lost 4 bases, and 14 bases lay in between. CDR1 and CDR2 from the germline V gene are SGHRS and YFSETQ. Here the CDR3 DNA reads TGCGCCAGCAGCCCCGAGCAGGGAGGCTATGGCTACACCTTC. Encoded protein: CASSPEQGGYGYTF.

The V and J genes are TRBV2 and TRBJ1-1; 8 nucleotides align to TRBD1. V shed 8 bases and J 4 bases; nucleotides not matched to a gene: 3. The CDR3 covers 12 residues. Germline values: CDR1 SNHLY, CDR2 FYNNEI. This chain's CDR3 is CASYTGGTEAFF. The CDR3 DNA is TGTGCCAGCTACACAGGGGGCACTGAAGCTTTCTTT. Full variable domain (missing parts from reference TRBV2 and TRBJ1-1): EPEVTQTPSHQVTQMGQEVILRCVPISNHLYFYWYRQILGQKVEFLVSFYNNEISEKSEIFDDQFSVERPDGSNFTLKIRSTKLEDSAMYFCASYTGGTEAFFGQGTRLTVV.

The chain has TRBV2 and TRBJ1-2; D possibly corresponds to TRBD1 (5 bases). Trimming pared 1 base from V and 0 bases from J, leaving 9 bases between. CDR1 and CDR2 from the germline V gene are SNHLY and FYNNEI. This CDR3 region has 15 residues. The DNA for the CDR3 is TGTGCCAGCAGTGAAGTAGGGGCCCCTAACTATGGCTACACCTTC. It yields the protein CASSEVGAPNYGYTF.

The V call is TRBV24-1, the J call TRBJ1-1; D is ambiguous. Germline lookup yields CDR1 KGHDR and CDR2 SFDVKD. V was shortened by 5 bases and J by 6 bases, with 12 bases between the two germline ends. This CDR3 is 13 amino acids long. The CDR3 DNA follows: TGTGCCACCAGTGCTAGGGAAACCCCTGAAGCTTTCTTT. The encoded protein is CATSARETPEAFF.

This clonotype was observed a single time. The V and J genes are TRBV10-2 and TRBJ2-7; D possibly corresponds to TRBD2 (6 bases). This CDR3 has 14 amino acids. The V gene lost 2 bases and the J gene lost 1 base, with 9 bases spanning the gap. CDR1 is WSHSY, CDR2 SAAADI, per germline. For the CDR3, the DNA is TGCGCCAGCAGTGAGAATAGCGGTTCCTACGAGCAGTACTTC. Translation: CASSENSGSYEQYF.

This clonotype was recorded only once. The gene calls are TRBV2 and TRBJ2-1; D perhaps matches TRBD2 (5 bases). There are 15 residues in the CDR3. Germline V CDR1 and CDR2: SNHLY, FYNNEI. V was cut by 3 bases and J by 0 bases, with 9 bases left in between. This CDR3 reads CASSDEGSSYNEQFF. CDR3 DNA: TGTGCCAGCAGTGATGAGGGAAGCTCCTACAATGAGCAGTTCTTC.

The chain is built from TRBV20-1 and TRBJ2-1; D is unclear. V lost 1 base to trimming and J lost 1 base, with 8 bases between them. This CDR3 comprises 14 residues. CDR1 and CDR2 from the germline V gene are DFQATT and SNEGSKA (reference sequence). The CDR3 reads CSARVSRSYNEQFF. The CDR3 coding sequence is TGCAGTGCTAGAGTATCTAGATCCTACAATGAGCAGTTCTTC.

The chain employs TRBV6-1 and TRBJ2-7; D may be TRBD1 (8 bases). CDR3 length: 13 residues. Deletions cut 9 bases from V and 1 base from J, with 13 bases between. Germline CDR1 is MNHNS and CDR2 is SASEGT. In nucleotides, the CDR3 is TGTGCCAGTTTACAGGGGGGGTCCTACGAGCAGTACTTC. It yields the protein CASLQGGSYEQYF.

The V call is TRBV7-2, the J call TRBJ2-1; the match to TRBD1 covers 8 bases. This CDR3 spans 12 amino acids. Trimming took 3 bases from V and 13 from J; bases not matched to a gene: 5. Germline CDR1 SGHTA, CDR2 FQGNSA. CDR3 sequence: CASSLDRVLQFF. The DNA of the CDR3 is TGTGCCAGCAGCTTGGACAGGGTACTCCAGTTCTTC.

The chain carries TRBV6-2 or TRBV6-3 and TRBJ1-6; tentative D call: TRBD1 (5 bases). The CDR3 runs to 18 residues. V lost 2 bases and J lost 8, with 22 bases in between. The V gene's germline CDR1 is MNHEY and CDR2 SVGEGT. The CDR3 DNA is TGTGCCAGCAGTTACGGTCCCGAGGGGAAGTCGGCCCATTCACCCCTCCACTTT. This gives the protein CASSYGPEGKSAHSPLHF.

V gene TRBV19 combines with J gene TRBJ2-7; maybe TRBD2 (5 bases). The CDR3 is 14 residues long. Per the germline V gene, CDR1 is LNHDA and CDR2 is SQIVND (reference sequence). V was trimmed by 5 bases and J by 2 bases, leaving 13 bases between them. The CDR3 loop reads CASSGRENTYEQYF. The CDR3 DNA is TGTGCCAGTAGTGGCCGGGAAAATACCTACGAGCAGTACTTC. The variable domain in full, completed from reference TRBV19 and TRBJ2-7, reads DGGITQSPKYLFRKEGQNVTLSCEQNLNHDAMYWYRQDPGQGLRLIYYSQIVNDFQKGDIAEGYSVSREKKESFPLTVTSAQKNPTAFYLCASSGRENTYEQYFGPGTRLTVT.

This clonotype has a count of ten or more. V gene TRBV6-1 combines with J gene TRBJ2-1, with TRBD1 matching over 10 bases. The CDR3 contains 15 residues. In germline, CDR1 is MNHNS, CDR2 SASEGT. The ends lost 8 bases at V and 7 bases at J; junction bases unmatched: 11. The CDR3 DNA reads as TGTGCCAGCGGACAACCGGGACAGGGGCTAAATGAGCAGTTCTTC. This translates into CASGQPGQGLNEQFF.

The chain recombines TRBV15 with TRBJ1-4, with 7 bases aligning to TRBD1. This CDR3 has 16 residues. Germline V gene data show CDR1 as LNHNV and CDR2 as YYDKDF (reference sequence). V was clipped by 8 bases and J by 0 bases; unmatched bases: 9. The CDR3 DNA sequence: TGTGCCACCGACAGGGTCCAAATTGCAACTAATGAAAAACTGTTTTTT. Residues: CATDRVQIATNEKLFF.

The chain is built from TRBV10-3 and TRBJ2-1, with TRBD2 matching over 15 bases. This CDR3 has 14 amino acids. Germline V gives CDR1 ENHRY, CDR2 SYGVKD. Trimming at V came to 8 bases and at J to 8 bases, leaving 4 bases not matched to a gene. The CDR3 protein is CAIAGLAGGHEQFF. CDR3 nucleotide sequence: TGTGCCATCGCTGGACTAGCGGGGGGGCATGAGCAGTTCTTC.

This chain links TRBV5-1 with TRBJ2-3; D gene uncertain. The V and J ends lost 2 bases and 0 bases respectively, with 13 bases between them. This CDR3 spans 16 amino acids. Germline values: CDR1 SGHRS, CDR2 YFSETQ. CDR3 loop: CASSFLSEPSTDTQYF. Here the CDR3 DNA reads TGCGCCAGCAGCTTCCTTTCGGAACCTAGCACAGATACGCAGTATTTT.

J is TRBJ1-6 and V is TRBV15; TRBD1 aligns across 7 bases. Germline V gene sequence: CDR1 LNHNV, CDR2 YYDKDF (reference sequence). The CDR3 is made up of 14 amino acids. J gave up 10 bases and V 3 bases, and 6 bases lay outside the gene matches. CDR3 sequence: CATSSQGERSPLHF. In nucleotides, the CDR3 is TGTGCCACCAGCAGTCAGGGGGAAAGATCACCCCTCCACTTT.

CDR3: CSARLGGGDYGYTF. In DNA, the CDR3 is TGCAGTGCTCGTCTTGGCGGGGGTGACTATGGCTACACCTTC. The V gene is TRBV20-1, the J gene TRBJ1-2; D possibly corresponds to TRBD1 (5 bases). V was cut by 5 bases and J by 3 bases, with 16 bases left in between. Germline V gene lookup returns CDR1 DFQATT and CDR2 SNEGSKA (reference sequence). This CDR3 is 14 amino acids long.

In its sample, this clonotype was seen once. The junction differs from germline at one of its ends, possibly a read error. The chain uses TRBV5-5 and TRBJ1-1; 7 bases are a match to TRBD1. The germline V gene has CDR1 SGHKS and CDR2 YYEKEE (reference sequence). The CDR3 has 14 residues. CDR3 residues: CASSVGQANTEAFF. The CDR3 nucleotides are TGCGCCAGCAGCGTAGGACAGGCGAACACTGAAGCTTTCTTT.

The genes are TRBV20-1 and TRBJ1-2; no reliable D call. Between the trimmed V and J ends, which lost 0 bases and 8 bases, there was a span of 10 bases. The CDR3 is made up of 12 amino acids. Germline CDR1 is DFQATT and CDR2 is SNEGSKA (reference sequence). The CDR3 nucleotides read TGCAGTGCTAGAGATCTGGGAGGGGGCTACACCTTC. The encoded protein is CSARDLGGGYTF.

The J gene is TRBJ1-3, the V gene TRBV7-8; D is undetermined. Between the trimmed V and J ends, which lost 4 bases and 3 bases, there was a span of 7 bases. There are 13 residues in the CDR3. Germline CDR1 and CDR2: SGHVS and FQNEAQ. The CDR3 reads CASSSGGGNTIYF. The CDR3 DNA is TGTGCCAGCAGCTCCGGCGGTGGAAACACCATATATTTT.

This rearrangement joins TRBV9 to TRBJ2-1; D assignment may be TRBD1 or TRBD2 (5 bases each). Trimming removed 4 bases at V and 0 bases at J, with 11 bases between. This CDR3 has 15 residues. The germline V gene encodes CDR1 SGDLS and CDR2 YYNGEE. CDR3 DNA sequence: TGTGCCAGCAGCCCCGGGGCCAGCTCCTACAATGAGCAGTTCTTC. Amino acids: CASSPGASSYNEQFF.

This clonotype was seen ten or more times. The chain joins TRBV19 to TRBJ2-7, with TRBD1 identical over 7 bases. CDR1 is LNHDA and CDR2 is SQIVND in the germline V gene (reference sequence). V dropped 5 bases and J dropped 1; count of bases not matched to a gene: 5. The CDR3 runs 14 residues. The CDR3 DNA reads TGTGCCAGTAGTGTGACAGGGTCGTCCTACGAGCAGTACTTC. As protein: CASSVTGSSYEQYF. Using reference TRBV19 and TRBJ2-7 for the parts outside the CDR3, the full variable domain is DGGITQSPKYLFRKEGQNVTLSCEQNLNHDAMYWYRQDPGQGLRLIYYSQIVNDFQKGDIAEGYSVSREKKESFPLTVTSAQKNPTAFYLCASSVTGSSYEQYFGPGTRLTVT.

In this sample, this clonotype turned up a few times. The CDR3 spells CASSWAENTEAFF. CDR3 DNA: TGTGCCAGCAGCTGGGCGGAGAACACTGAAGCTTTCTTT. The V and J genes are TRBV7-3 and TRBJ1-1; D not certain. CDR3 size: 13 residues. In germline, CDR1 is SGHTA, CDR2 FQGTGA. V gave up 4 bases and J gave up 1 base, with 7 bases separating them.

This clonotype was counted ten times or more. The chain recombines TRBV4-1 with TRBJ2-7; 7 bases are shared with TRBD1. This CDR3 has 14 residues. The germline CDR1 and CDR2 sequences are MGHRA and YSYEKL. Trimming cost V 3 bases and J 6 bases; bases outside gene matches: 8. CDR3 amino acids: CASSQGQLPREQYF. The CDR3 nucleotides are TGCGCCAGCAGCCAGGGACAGCTCCCCCGCGAGCAGTACTTC.